The source of this TCR beta chain is a study of T-cell reconstitution after alpha-beta-depleted transplantation in children. V dropped 3 bases and J dropped 5 bases, with 13 bases sitting between them. The CDR3 has 15 residues. CDR1 and CDR2 (germline): SGHVS, FQNEAQ. Study results and limitations: Newly produced T cells mostly provided counts and TCRbeta diversity after one year, as hyperexpanded clones declined.

For TCRbeta, the library was prepared with unique molecular identifiers. TCRdb used MiXCR to reprocess the PCR reads, holding one entry per CDR3 protein. The sample lists some 300,000 distinct CDR3 sequences, roughly 7.8% occurring once. With regard to this clonotype: What it binds is unknown.

This TCR came from a female patient aged 2-10 years who had a stem cell transplant for Fanconi anemia, so the T cells may come from the graft donor. The rearrangement joins TRBV7-8 to TRBJ1-4; the D gene is possibly TRBD1 (5 bases). The input for sequencing was peripheral blood, taken 360 days after TCRalphabeta/CD19-depleted stem cell transplant. The CDR3 loop is CASSFLWDRNEKLFF. CDR3 coding DNA: TGTGCCAGCAGCTTCCTCTGGGACCGCAATGAAAAACTGTTTTTT.